Here is one T cell receptor (beta chain) with its context. Antigen specificity is unknown. Vbeta (60) and Jbeta (13) primers were used in the PCR. TCRdb's copy holds only in-frame clones and misses some; the assay was immunoSEQ multiplex PCR. In the table there are around 200,000 clones, roughly 80% of which are singletons. This specimen belongs to a study of cytomegalovirus exposure and HLA in healthy donors. Everyone who donated was a healthy bone marrow donor. The CDR3 loop spans 16 amino acids. Germline CDR1 is SEHNR and CDR2 is FQNEAQ (reference sequence). J was trimmed by 4 bases and V by 5 bases; bases with no gene match: 12. Study-wide results and caveats: Some V segments, TRBV6-2 and TRBV6-3 among them, were indistinguishable and were therefore excluded.

The source material was PBMCs. This receptor was obtained from a woman aged 18 to 35 in good health and CMV-seronegative. The rearrangement uses TRBV7-9 and TRBJ2-3, with TRBD2 identical over 7 bases. CDR3 amino acids: CASSRYSSGASDTQYF. The CDR3 DNA is TGTGCCAGCAGCCGCTATTCAAGCGGGGCTTCAGATACGCAGTATTTT.